These 3 T cell receptor beta chains were sequenced from one sample in a study of cytomegalovirus exposure and HLA in healthy donors. Method: immunoSEQ multiplex PCR; TCRdb's copy keeps in-frame clones and lacks some. This table has approximately 280,000 clones, approximately 86% appearing once. Material for sequencing was PBMCs. These receptors all stem from a woman aged 18-29 years in good health and CMV-seronegative.

This chain uses TRBV28 with TRBJ1-2, with 8 bases aligning to TRBD1. Germline-derived CDR1 and CDR2 are MDHEN and SYDVKM. The CDR3 contains 14 residues. Trimming took 5 bases from V and 3 from J; bases not matched to a gene: 5. CDR3 nucleotides: TGTGCCAGCAGTCAGGGGGCTACTGACTATGGCTACACCTTC. It is translated as CASSQGATDYGYTF.

The V gene is TRBV6-4, the J gene TRBJ2-2, with D perhaps TRBD2 (5 bases). Trimming took off 6 bases at V and 0 bases at J, with 14 bases between the two ends. The CDR3 contains 16 residues. The germline CDR1 and CDR2 sequences are MRHNA and SNTAGT. DNA of the CDR3: TGTGCCAGCAGGCCCGAGGGCTCACCGAACACCGGGGAGCTGTTTTTT. It specifies CASRPEGSPNTGELFF.

The V call is TRBV28, the J call TRBJ1-1, with D uncertain. Between the trimmed V and J ends, which lost 6 bases and 1 base, there was a span of 12 bases. CDR3 length: 14 residues. The V gene's germline CDR1 is MDHEN and CDR2 SYDVKM. The CDR3 DNA follows: TGTGCCAGCAGAGCCGCCCCCCGGAACACTGAAGCTTTCTTT. Its protein is CASRAAPRNTEAFF.